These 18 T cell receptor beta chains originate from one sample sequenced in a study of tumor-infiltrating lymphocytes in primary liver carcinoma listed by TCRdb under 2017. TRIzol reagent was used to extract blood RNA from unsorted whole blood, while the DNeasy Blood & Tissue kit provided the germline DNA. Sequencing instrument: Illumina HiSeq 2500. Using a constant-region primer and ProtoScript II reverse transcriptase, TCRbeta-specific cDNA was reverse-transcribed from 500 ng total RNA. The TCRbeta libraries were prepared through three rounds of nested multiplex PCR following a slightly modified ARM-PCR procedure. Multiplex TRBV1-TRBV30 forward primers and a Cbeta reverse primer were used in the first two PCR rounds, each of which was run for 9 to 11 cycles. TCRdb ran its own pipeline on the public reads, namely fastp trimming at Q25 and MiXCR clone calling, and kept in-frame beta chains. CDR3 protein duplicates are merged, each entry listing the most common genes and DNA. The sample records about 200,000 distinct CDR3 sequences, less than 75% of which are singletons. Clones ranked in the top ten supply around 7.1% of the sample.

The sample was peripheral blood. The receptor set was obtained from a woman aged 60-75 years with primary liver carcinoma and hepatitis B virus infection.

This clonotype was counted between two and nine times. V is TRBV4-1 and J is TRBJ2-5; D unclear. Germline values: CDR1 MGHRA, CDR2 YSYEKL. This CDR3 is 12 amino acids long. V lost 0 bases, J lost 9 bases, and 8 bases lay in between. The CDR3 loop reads CASSQDFGPQYF. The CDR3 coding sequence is TGCGCCAGCAGCCAAGATTTCGGACCCCAGTACTTC.

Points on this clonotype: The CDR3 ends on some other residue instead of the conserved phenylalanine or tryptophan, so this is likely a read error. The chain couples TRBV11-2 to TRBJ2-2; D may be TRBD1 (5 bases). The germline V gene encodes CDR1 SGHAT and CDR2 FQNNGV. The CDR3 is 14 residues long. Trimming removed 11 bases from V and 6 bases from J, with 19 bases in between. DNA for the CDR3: TGTGCCGACAGCTTAGATCGTCAGGCCGGGGAGCTGTTTTCT. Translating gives CADSLDRQAGELFS.

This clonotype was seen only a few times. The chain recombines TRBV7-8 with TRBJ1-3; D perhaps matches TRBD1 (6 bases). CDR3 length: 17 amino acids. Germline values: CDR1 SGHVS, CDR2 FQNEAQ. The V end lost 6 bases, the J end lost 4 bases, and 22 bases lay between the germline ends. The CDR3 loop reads CASSLVPGTYPGNTIYF. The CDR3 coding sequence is TGTGCCAGCAGTCTCGTGCCCGGGACATACCCCGGAAACACCATATATTTT.

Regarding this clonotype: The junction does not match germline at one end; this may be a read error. The CDR3 sequence is CASNLDRGGRFSYEQYF. For the CDR3, the DNA is TGTGCCAGCAACTTAGATCGGGGGGGACGGTTCTCATACGAGCAGTACTTC. The gene calls are TRBV11-2 and TRBJ2-7; TRBD2 matches at 8 bases. Germline-derived CDR1 and CDR2 are SGHAT and FQNNGV. CDR3 size: 17 residues.

The CDR3 loop reads CASSLKASGYSSYNEQFF. The CDR3 bases are TGTGCCAGCAGCTTAAAGGCTAGTGGATACAGCTCCTACAATGAGCAGTTCTTC. The chain employs TRBV11-2 and TRBJ2-1; D gene ambiguous. This CDR3 comprises 18 residues. Trimming stripped 2 bases from V and 0 bases from J, with 17 bases between. Germline loops: CDR1 SGHAT, CDR2 FQNNGV.

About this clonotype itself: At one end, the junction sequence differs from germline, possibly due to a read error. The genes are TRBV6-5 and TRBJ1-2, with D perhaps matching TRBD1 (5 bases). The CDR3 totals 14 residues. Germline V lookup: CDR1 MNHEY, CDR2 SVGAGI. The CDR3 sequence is CASSTQGPQYGCTF. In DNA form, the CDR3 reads TGTGCCAGCAGTACGCAGGGACCTCAATATGGCTGCACCTTC.

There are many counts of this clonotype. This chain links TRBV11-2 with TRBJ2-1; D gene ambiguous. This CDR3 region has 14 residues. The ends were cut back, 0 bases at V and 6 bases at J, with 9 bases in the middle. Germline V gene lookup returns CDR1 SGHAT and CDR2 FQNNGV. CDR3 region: CASSLDAEFNEQFF. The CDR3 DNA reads TGTGCCAGCAGCTTAGACGCAGAGTTCAATGAGCAGTTCTTC.

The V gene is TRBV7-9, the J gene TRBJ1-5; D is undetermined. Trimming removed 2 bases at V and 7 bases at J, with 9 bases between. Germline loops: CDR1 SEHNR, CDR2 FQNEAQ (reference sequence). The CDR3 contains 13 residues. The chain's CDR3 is CASSLNSYQPQHF. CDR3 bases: TGTGCCAGCAGCTTAAACAGTTACCAGCCCCAGCATTTT.

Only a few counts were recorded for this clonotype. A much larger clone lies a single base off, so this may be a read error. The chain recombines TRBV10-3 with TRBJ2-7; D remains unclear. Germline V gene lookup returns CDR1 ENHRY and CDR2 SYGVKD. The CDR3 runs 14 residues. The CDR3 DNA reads TGTGCCATCAGTGAGTCGACATTGGCCTACGGGCAGTACTTC. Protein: CAISESTLAYGQYF.

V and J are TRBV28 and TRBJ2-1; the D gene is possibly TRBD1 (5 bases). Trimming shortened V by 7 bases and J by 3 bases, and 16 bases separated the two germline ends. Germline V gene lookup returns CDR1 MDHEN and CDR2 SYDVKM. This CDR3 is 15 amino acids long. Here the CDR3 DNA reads TGTGCCAGCACTGCAGGGATTGCGCTCTACAATGAGCAGTTCTTC. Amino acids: CASTAGIALYNEQFF.

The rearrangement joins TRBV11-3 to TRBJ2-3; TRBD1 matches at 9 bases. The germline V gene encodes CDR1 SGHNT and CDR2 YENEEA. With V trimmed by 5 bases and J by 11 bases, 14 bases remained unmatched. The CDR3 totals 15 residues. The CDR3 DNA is TGTGCCAGCAGCAGAACGGGACAGGGCACAGTTATGCAGTATTTT. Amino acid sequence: CASSRTGQGTVMQYF.

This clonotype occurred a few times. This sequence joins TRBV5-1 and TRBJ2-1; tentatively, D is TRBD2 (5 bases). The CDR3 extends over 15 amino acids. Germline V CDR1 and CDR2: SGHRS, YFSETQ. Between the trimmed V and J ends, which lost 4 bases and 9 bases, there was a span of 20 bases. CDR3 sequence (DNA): TGCGCCAGCAGCCCCTTATTGGACTCCCCCAGTGAGCAGTTCTTC. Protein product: CASSPLLDSPSEQFF.

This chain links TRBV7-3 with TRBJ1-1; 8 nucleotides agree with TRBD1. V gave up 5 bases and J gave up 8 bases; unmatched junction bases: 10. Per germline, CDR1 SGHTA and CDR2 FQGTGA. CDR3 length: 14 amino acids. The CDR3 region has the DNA TGTGCCAGCAGCCAAAGACAGGGGATGGAAGAAGCTTTCTTT. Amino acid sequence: CASSQRQGMEEAFF.

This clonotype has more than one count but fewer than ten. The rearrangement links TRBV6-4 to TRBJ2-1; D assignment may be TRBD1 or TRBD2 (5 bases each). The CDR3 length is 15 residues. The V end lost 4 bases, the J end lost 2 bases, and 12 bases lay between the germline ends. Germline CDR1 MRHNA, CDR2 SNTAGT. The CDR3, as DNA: TGTGCCAGCAGTGTGGACGGGGCCACCTACAATGAGCAGTTCTTC. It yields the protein CASSVDGATYNEQFF.

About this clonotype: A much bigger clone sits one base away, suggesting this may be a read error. For the CDR3, the DNA is TGTGCCAGCAGTGAAGGGACTAGCGGGAGGTATCGAGAGACCCAGTACTTC. Translation: CASSEGTSGRYRETQYF. The chain carries TRBV6-1 and TRBJ2-5, with TRBD2 identical over 14 bases. J was trimmed by 4 bases and V by 1 base; bases with no gene match: 5. This CDR3 is built from 17 residues. Germline values: CDR1 MNHNS, CDR2 SASEGT.

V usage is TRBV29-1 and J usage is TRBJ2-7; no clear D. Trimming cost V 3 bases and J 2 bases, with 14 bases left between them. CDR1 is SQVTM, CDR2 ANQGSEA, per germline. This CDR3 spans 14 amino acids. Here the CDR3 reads CSVDPHTGTYEQYF. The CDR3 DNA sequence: TGCAGCGTTGACCCACACACCGGAACCTACGAGCAGTACTTC.

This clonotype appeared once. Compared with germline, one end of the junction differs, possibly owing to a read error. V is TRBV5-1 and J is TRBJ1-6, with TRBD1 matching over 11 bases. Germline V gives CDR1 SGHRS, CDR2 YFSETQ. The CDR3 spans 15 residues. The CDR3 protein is CANSLGTGGSSPLHF. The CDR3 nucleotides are TGCGCCAACAGCTTGGGGACAGGGGGAAGTTCACCCCTCCACTTT.

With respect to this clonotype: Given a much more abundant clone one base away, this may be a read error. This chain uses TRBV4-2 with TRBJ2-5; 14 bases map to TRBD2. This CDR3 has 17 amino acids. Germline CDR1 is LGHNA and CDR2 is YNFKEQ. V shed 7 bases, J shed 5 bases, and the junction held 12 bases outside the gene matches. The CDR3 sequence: CASNLLGLAGGLETQYF. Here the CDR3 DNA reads TGTGCCAGCAACCTCCTCGGACTAGCGGGAGGTCTTGAGACCCAGTACTTC.